This T cell receptor (beta chain) was retrieved from a study of graft-versus-host responses after intestinal transplantation. About this clone: Its antigen remains unidentified.

TCRdb's copy holds only in-frame clones and misses some; the assay was immunoSEQ multiplex PCR. The sample has about 89,000 clones; 90% to 95% are singletons. This clonotype was sampled from a human donor who received an intestinal transplant. This material consisted of unstimulated CD8+ T cells sorted from spleen or lymph node cells, taken before intestinal transplant.

CDR3 sequence (DNA): TGTGCCAGCAGCTCAGGAAAGGTCTCGCGCTACACCTTC. It yields the protein CASSSGKVSRYTF. The chain combines TRBV7-8 with TRBJ1-2; no clear D. V was shortened by 4 bases and J by 9 bases, with 15 bases between the two germline ends. There are 13 residues in the CDR3. Looked up from germline, CDR1 is SGHVS and CDR2 is FQNEAQ.